A single sample gave rise to the 17 T cell receptor beta chains below, sequenced in a study of T cells in Graves' hyperthyroidism and ophthalmopathy (dated by TCRdb to 2018 to 2020). Library preparation employed multiplex PCR. The sample was run on an Illumina HiSeq 2000. The TCR beta CDR3 regions were amplified from RNA transcripts. The TCR CDR3 was subjected to a first round of RT-PCR using the HTBI primer set and the Qiagen OneStep RT-PCR kit. TCRdb itself trimmed the public reads at Q25 with fastp, ran MiXCR and retained productive beta chains. Merged by CDR3 protein, the rows form single entries marked with the most common genes and DNA. This sample has some 570,000 distinct CDR3 sequences in its table, and 17% of those were observed once. Clones ranked in the top ten supply roughly 18% of the sample. Sequenced: blood. These receptors were collected from a woman younger than 35 with Graves' ophthalmopathy.

This chain joins TRBV27 and TRBJ1-6; D is possibly TRBD1 (5 bases). V dropped 0 bases and J dropped 7 bases, with 10 bases sitting between them. This CDR3 has 15 amino acids. Germline loops: CDR1 MNHEY, CDR2 SMNVEV (reference sequence). The CDR3 region has the DNA TGTGCCAGCAGTTTATCGAGCAGGGTCAATTCACCCCTCCACTTT. This codes for CASSLSSRVNSPLHF.

The table lists this clonotype with many counts. The genes are TRBV27 and TRBJ1-6; a possible D gene is TRBD1 (5 bases). The germline V gene encodes CDR1 MNHEY and CDR2 SMNVEV (reference sequence). There are 13 residues in the CDR3. V shed 3 bases and J shed 10 bases, with 10 bases lying between them. This CDR3 reads CASSFTGRSPLHF. CDR3 sequence (DNA): TGTGCCAGCAGTTTTACAGGACGATCACCCCTCCACTTT.

This rearrangement joins TRBV19 to TRBJ1-2; D is possibly TRBD1 (6 bases). CDR1 is LNHDA, CDR2 SQIVND, per germline (reference sequence). Trimming left V 7 bases short and J 8 bases short, with 14 bases between. CDR3 length equals 12 residues. CDR3 DNA sequence: TGTGCCAGTACTTCAGGGGTGAGGGGCTACACCTTC. It codes for CASTSGVRGYTF.

This clonotype was seen ten or more times. The rearrangement uses TRBV3-1 and TRBJ1-1; D perhaps matches TRBD1 (6 bases). This CDR3 is built from 13 residues. The V gene lost 0 bases and the J gene lost 10 bases, with 12 bases spanning the gap. CDR1 and CDR2 (germline): LGHDT, YNNKEL (reference sequence). The DNA of the CDR3 is TGTGCCAGCAGCCAAGAAGGCGGCAGGGGAGCTTTCTTT. Protein: CASSQEGGRGAFF. Full variable domain (outside the CDR3, taken from reference TRBV3-1 and TRBJ1-1): DTAVSQTPKYLVTQMGNDKSIKCEQNLGHDTMYWYKQDSKKFLKIMFSYNNKELIINETVPNRFSPKSPDKAHLNLHINSLELGDSAVYFCASSQEGGRGAFFGQGTRLTVV.

This clonotype was counted a single time. This rearrangement joins TRBV6-1 to TRBJ2-6; D possibly corresponds to TRBD2 (5 bases). Germline CDR1 and CDR2: MNHNS and SASEGT. This CDR3 is 13 amino acids long. DNA for the CDR3: TGTGCTGAAACTCCGGGGGGGGCCAACGTCCTGACTTTC. Translated, it gives CAETPGGANVLTF.

In this sample, this clonotype turned up many times. The genes are TRBV20-1 and TRBJ2-3; maybe TRBD2 (6 bases). Trimming stripped 7 bases from V and 6 bases from J, with 17 bases between. Germline lookup yields CDR1 DFQATT and CDR2 SNEGSKA (reference sequence). The CDR3 is 13 amino acids. CDR3: CSEARGDFDTQYF. CDR3 bases: TGCAGTGAGGCCCGCGGGGACTTCGATACGCAGTATTTT.

This clonotype was seen once. A much larger clone is a single base away; this may be a read error. The CDR3, as DNA: TGTGCCAGCAGTCGGACCCGGGGGGACAATAAGCAGTTCTTC. It translates to CASSRTRGDNKQFF. The chain employs TRBV27 and TRBJ2-1, with D possibly being TRBD2 (7 bases). This CDR3 is built from 14 residues. Germline CDR1 and CDR2: MNHEY and SMNVEV (reference sequence).

This clonotype was found many times. DNA for the CDR3: TGTGCCAGCAGTGAAGCCCGACAGGGGGCCTACACCTTC. Its protein product is CASSEARQGAYTF. This chain uses TRBV6-1 with TRBJ1-2; 10 nucleotides match TRBD1. This CDR3 spans 13 amino acids. V trimming: 0 bases; J trimming: 10 bases; junction bases outside the gene matches: 2. CDR1 and CDR2 from the germline V gene are MNHNS and SASEGT.

This clonotype was recorded many times. The genes are TRBV4-2 and TRBJ2-3; 7 bases map to TRBD1. The CDR3 consists of 16 residues. Germline V gives CDR1 LGHNA, CDR2 YNFKEQ. After removal of 1 base from V and 4 bases from J, the junction contained 8 bases not matched to a gene. The CDR3 sequence is CASSQVGTDPSDTQYF. The CDR3, as DNA: TGTGCCAGCAGCCAAGTGGGGACAGACCCCTCAGATACGCAGTATTTT.

This chain joins TRBV19 and TRBJ2-5, with D uncertain. The CDR3 extends over 15 amino acids. CDR1 and CDR2 (germline): LNHDA, SQIVND (reference sequence). V was shortened by 5 bases and J by 2 bases, with 15 bases between the two germline ends. The chain's CDR3 is CASSGYRQFQETQYF. The CDR3, as DNA: TGTGCCAGTAGTGGTTACCGGCAGTTTCAAGAGACCCAGTACTTC.

This clonotype has a count of ten or more. J is TRBJ1-5 and V is TRBV12-3 or TRBV12-4, with 10 bases aligning to TRBD1. This CDR3 is 17 amino acids long. V shed 5 bases, J shed 0 bases, and the junction held 7 bases outside the gene matches. The CDR3 DNA reads as TGTGCCAGCAGTCCGCGACAGGGGGCGGGTAGCAATCAGCCCCAGCATTTT. Its protein is CASSPRQGAGSNQPQHF.

This clonotype turned up a few times. CDR3 protein: CASSFSVDYGYTF. The CDR3 DNA sequence: TGTGCCAGCAGTTTTTCAGTTGACTATGGCTACACCTTC. The rearrangement uses TRBV28 and TRBJ1-2, with unresolved D. V was pared by 3 bases and J by 3 bases, with 8 bases between. In germline, CDR1 is MDHEN, CDR2 SYDVKM. This CDR3 spans 13 amino acids.

This clonotype came up a few times. The chain uses TRBV5-8 and TRBJ1-1; D might be TRBD1 (5 bases). Looked up from germline, CDR1 is SGHTS and CDR2 is YDEGEE. This CDR3 has 16 amino acids. Trimming took 4 bases from V and 0 from J, leaving 16 bases between them. Here the CDR3 reads CASSLGQLPMNTEAFF. CDR3 sequence (DNA): TGTGCCAGCAGCCTGGGGCAGCTACCCATGAACACTGAAGCTTTCTTT. Looking up the rest from reference TRBV5-8 and TRBJ1-1 gives the full variable domain: EAGVTQSPTHLIKTRGQQATLRCSPISGHTSVYWYQQALGLGLQFLLWYDEGEERNRGNFPPRFSGRQFPNYSSELNVNALELEDSALYLCASSLGQLPMNTEAFFGQGTRLTVV.

The chain couples TRBV5-1 to TRBJ1-3; D gene uncertain. The CDR3 is made up of 15 amino acids. V was pared by 0 bases and J by 0 bases, with 7 bases between. Germline lookup yields CDR1 SGHRS and CDR2 YFSETQ. The CDR3 DNA sequence: TGCGCCAGCAGCTTGGGGGATTACTCTGGAAACACCATATATTTT. Translation gives CASSLGDYSGNTIYF. The whole variable domain, remainder taken from reference TRBV5-1 and TRBJ1-3, is KAGVTQTPRYLIKTRGQQVTLSCSPISGHRSVSWYQQTPGQGLQFLFEYFSETQRNKGNFPGRFSGRQFSNSRSEMNVSTLELGDSALYLCASSLGDYSGNTIYFGEGSWLTVV.

V gene TRBV30 combines with J gene TRBJ2-3, with 14 nucleotides matching TRBD2. CDR1 and CDR2 (germline): GTSNPN, SVGIG (reference sequence). This CDR3 contains 16 residues. Unmatched junction bases numbered 6, after V lost 1 base and J lost 6 bases. The CDR3: CAWSGLAGGPGDTQYF. The CDR3 DNA reads as TGTGCCTGGAGTGGACTAGCGGGAGGGCCGGGGGATACGCAGTATTTT.

The chain has TRBV6-1 and TRBJ1-2; 7 bases align to TRBD1. Germline V gene lookup returns CDR1 MNHNS and CDR2 SASEGT. The trim removed 7 bases at V and 4 bases at J, leaving 9 bases unmatched. The length of the CDR3 is 14 residues. The CDR3 spells CASTQAGGRYGYTF. The CDR3 DNA reads as TGTGCCAGCACCCAGGCAGGGGGACGCTATGGCTACACCTTC.

This clonotype was observed at least ten times. V gene TRBV7-2 combines with J gene TRBJ2-3, with D possibly TRBD1 on 5 matching bases. CDR3 length: 15 amino acids. Germline V gives CDR1 SGHTA, CDR2 FQGNSA. Trimming took off 1 base at V and 1 base at J, with 9 bases between the two ends. The CDR3, as DNA: TGTGCCAGCAGCTTAGGCGTAGGGGGCACAGATACGCAGTATTTT. As protein: CASSLGVGGTDTQYF. The full variable domain, its missing parts supplied by reference TRBV7-2 and TRBJ2-3, is GAGVSQSPSNKVTEKGKDVELRCDPISGHTALYWYRQSLGQGLEFLIYFQGNSAPDKSGLPSDRFSAERTGGSVSTLTIQRTQQEDSAVYLCASSLGVGGTDTQYFGPGTRLTVL.